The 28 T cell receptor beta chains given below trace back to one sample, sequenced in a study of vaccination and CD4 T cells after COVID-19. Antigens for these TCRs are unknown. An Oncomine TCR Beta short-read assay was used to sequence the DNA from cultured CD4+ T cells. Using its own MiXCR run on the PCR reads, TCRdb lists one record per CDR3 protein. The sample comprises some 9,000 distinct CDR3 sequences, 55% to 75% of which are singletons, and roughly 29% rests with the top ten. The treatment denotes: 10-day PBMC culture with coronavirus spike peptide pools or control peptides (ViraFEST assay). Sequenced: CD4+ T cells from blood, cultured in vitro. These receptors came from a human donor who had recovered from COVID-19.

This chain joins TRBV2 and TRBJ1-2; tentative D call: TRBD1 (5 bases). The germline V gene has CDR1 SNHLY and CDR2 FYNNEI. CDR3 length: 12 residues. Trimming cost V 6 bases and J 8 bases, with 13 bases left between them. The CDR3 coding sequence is TGTGCCAGCAGGAGGCTGCGGGGGGGCTACACCTTC. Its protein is CASRRLRGGYTF.

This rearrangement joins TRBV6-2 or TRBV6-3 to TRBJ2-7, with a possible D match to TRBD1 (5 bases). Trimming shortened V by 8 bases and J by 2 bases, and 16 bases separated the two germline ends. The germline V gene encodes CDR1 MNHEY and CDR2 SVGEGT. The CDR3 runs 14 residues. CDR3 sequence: CASLDETVTYEQYF. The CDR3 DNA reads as TGTGCCAGCCTCGACGAGACAGTAACCTACGAGCAGTACTTC.

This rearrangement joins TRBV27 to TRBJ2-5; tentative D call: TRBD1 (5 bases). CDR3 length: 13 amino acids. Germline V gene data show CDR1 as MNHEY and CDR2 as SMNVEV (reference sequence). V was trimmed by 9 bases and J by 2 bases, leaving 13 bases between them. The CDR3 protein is CASSMYRQETQYF. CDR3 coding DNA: TGTGCCAGTTCAATGTACAGGCAAGAGACCCAGTACTTC.

DNA for the CDR3: TGTGCCAGCAGCTTCCCCGGGGGGGAAGCTTTCTTT. Translation: CASSFPGGEAFF. The J gene is TRBJ1-1, the V gene TRBV7-3, with D possibly matching TRBD1 (5 bases). Trimming took 3 bases from V and 8 from J, leaving 10 bases between them. The CDR3 is 12 residues long. The germline CDR1 and CDR2 sequences are SGHTA and FQGTGA.

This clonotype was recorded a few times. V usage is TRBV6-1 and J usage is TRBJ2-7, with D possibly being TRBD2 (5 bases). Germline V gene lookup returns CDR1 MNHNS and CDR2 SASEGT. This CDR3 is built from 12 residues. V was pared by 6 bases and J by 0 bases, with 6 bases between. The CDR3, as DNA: TGTGCCAGCAGGAGGGACTCCTACGAGCAGTACTTC. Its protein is CASRRDSYEQYF.

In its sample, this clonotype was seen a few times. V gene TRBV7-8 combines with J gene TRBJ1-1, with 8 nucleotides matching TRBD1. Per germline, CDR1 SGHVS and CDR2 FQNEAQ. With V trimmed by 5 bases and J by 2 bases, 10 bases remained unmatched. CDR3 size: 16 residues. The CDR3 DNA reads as TGTGCCAGCAGCGGGGTAGGACAGGGTAAAAACACTGAAGCTTTCTTT. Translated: CASSGVGQGKNTEAFF.

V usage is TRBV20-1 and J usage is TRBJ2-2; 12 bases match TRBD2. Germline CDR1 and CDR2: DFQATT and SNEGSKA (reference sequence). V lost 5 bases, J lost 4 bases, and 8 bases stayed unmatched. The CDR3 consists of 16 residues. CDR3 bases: TGCAGTGCTCGACTAGCGGGAGTAGTAGGCACCGGGGAGCTGTTTTTT. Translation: CSARLAGVVGTGELFF.

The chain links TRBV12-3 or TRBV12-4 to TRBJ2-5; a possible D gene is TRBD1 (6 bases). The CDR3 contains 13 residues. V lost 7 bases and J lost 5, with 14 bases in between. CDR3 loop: CASTVTGTETQYF. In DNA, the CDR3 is TGTGCCAGCACTGTCACAGGGACGGAGACCCAGTACTTC.

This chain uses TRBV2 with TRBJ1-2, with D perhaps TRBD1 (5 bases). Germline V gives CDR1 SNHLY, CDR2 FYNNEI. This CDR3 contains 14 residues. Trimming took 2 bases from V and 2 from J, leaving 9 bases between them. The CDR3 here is CASSEHGANYGYTF. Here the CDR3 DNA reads TGTGCCAGCAGTGAACATGGGGCGAACTATGGCTACACCTTC.

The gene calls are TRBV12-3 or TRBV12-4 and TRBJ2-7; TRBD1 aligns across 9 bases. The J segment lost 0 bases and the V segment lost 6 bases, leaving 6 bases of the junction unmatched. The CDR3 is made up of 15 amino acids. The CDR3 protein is CASSRGTGSSYEQYF. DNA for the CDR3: TGTGCCAGCAGCCGAGGGACAGGGAGCTCCTACGAGCAGTACTTC.

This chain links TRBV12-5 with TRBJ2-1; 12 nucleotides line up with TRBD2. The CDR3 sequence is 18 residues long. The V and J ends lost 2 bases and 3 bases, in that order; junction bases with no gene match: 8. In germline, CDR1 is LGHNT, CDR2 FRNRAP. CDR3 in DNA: TGTGCTAGTGGTTTGATGACTAGCGGGGGCCCTCTCTACAATGAGCAGTTCTTC. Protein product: CASGLMTSGGPLYNEQFF. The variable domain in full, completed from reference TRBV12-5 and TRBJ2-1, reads DARVTQTPRHKVTEMGQEVTMRCQPILGHNTVFWYRQTMMQGLELLAYFRNRAPLDDSGMPKDRFSAEMPDATLATLKIQPSEPRDSAVYFCASGLMTSGGPLYNEQFFGPGTRLTVL.

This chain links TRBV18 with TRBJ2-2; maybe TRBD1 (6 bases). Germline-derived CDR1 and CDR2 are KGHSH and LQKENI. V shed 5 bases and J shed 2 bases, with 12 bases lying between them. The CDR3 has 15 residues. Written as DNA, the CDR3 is TGTGCCAGCTCAGCTAACAGGGATAACACCGGGGAGCTGTTTTTT. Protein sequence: CASSANRDNTGELFF.

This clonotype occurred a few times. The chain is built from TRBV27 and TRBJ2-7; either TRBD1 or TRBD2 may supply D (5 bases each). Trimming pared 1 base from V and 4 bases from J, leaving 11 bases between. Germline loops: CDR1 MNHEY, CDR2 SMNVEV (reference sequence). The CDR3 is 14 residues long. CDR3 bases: TGTGCCAGCAGTTTATTGGGGACCGAGTACGAGCAGTACTTC. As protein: CASSLLGTEYEQYF.

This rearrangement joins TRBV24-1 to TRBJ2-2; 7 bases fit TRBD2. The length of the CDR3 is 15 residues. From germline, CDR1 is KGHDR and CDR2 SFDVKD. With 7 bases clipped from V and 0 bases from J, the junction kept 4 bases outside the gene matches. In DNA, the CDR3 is TGTGCCACCAGGAGCGGGACTGCGAACACCGGGGAGCTGTTTTTT. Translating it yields CATRSGTANTGELFF.

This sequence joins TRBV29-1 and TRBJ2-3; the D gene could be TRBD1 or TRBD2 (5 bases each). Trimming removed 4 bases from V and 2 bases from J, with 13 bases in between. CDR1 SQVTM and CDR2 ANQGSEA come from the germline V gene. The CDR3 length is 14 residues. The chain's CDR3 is CSVGDGQNTDTQYF. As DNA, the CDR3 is TGCAGCGTTGGGGACGGGCAGAACACAGATACGCAGTATTTT.

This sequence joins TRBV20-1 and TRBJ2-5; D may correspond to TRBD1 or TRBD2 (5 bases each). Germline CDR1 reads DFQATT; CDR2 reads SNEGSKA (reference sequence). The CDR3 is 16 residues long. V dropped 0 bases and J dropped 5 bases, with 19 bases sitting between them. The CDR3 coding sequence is TGCAGTGCTAGAGATCGGGTGGGGGTCCCCCGGGAGACCCAGTACTTC. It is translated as CSARDRVGVPRETQYF.

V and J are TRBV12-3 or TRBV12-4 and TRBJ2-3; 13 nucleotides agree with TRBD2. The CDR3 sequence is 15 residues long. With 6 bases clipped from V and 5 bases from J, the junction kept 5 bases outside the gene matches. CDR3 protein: CASSGTSGAQDTQYF. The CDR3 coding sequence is TGTGCCAGCAGCGGGACTAGCGGGGCCCAAGATACGCAGTATTTT.

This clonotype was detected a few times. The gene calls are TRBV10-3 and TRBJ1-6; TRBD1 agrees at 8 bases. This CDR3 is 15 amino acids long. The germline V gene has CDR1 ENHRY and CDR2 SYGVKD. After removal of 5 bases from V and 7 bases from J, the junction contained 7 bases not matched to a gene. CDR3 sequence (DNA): TGTGCCATCAGTTCACCCGGGACAGGAAATTCACCCCTCCACTTT. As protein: CAISSPGTGNSPLHF.

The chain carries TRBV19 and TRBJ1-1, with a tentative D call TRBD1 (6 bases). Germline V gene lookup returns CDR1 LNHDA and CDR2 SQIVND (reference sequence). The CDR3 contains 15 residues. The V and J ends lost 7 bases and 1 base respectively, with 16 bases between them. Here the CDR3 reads CASIPQDSPNTEAFF. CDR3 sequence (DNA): TGTGCCAGTATCCCCCAGGACAGCCCGAACACTGAAGCTTTCTTT.

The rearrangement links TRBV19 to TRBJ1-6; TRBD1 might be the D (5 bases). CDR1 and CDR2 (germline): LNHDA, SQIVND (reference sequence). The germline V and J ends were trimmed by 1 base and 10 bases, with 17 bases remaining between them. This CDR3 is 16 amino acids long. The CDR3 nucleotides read TGTGCCAGTAGTATAGGACGGACTTTGGACACCTCACCCCTCCACTTT. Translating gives CASSIGRTLDTSPLHF.

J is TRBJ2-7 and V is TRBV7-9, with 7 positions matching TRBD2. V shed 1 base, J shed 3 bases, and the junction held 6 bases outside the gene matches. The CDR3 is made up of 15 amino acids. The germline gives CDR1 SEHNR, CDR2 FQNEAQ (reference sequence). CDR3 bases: TGTGCCAGCAGCTTAGGTGGGAGCGGGAACTACGAGCAGTACTTC. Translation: CASSLGGSGNYEQYF. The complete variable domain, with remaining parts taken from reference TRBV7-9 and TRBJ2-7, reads DTGVSQNPRHKITKRGQNVTFRCDPISEHNRLYWYRQTLGQGPEFLTYFQNEAQLEKSRLLSDRFSAERPKGSFSTLEIQRTEQGDSAMYLCASSLGGSGNYEQYFGPGTRLTVT.

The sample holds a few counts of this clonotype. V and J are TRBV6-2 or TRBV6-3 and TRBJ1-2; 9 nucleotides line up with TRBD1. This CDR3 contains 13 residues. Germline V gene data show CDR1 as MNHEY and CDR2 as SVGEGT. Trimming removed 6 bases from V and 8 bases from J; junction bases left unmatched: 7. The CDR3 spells CASSDRGKGGYTF. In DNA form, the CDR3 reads TGTGCCAGCAGCGACAGGGGGAAAGGGGGCTACACCTTC.

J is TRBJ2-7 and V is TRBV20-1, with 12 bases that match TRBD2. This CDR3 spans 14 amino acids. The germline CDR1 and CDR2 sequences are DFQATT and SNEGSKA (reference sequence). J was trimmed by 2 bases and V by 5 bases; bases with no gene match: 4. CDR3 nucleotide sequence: TGCAGTGCTGCCCGGACTAGCGGGACCTACGAGCAGTACTTC. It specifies CSAARTSGTYEQYF.

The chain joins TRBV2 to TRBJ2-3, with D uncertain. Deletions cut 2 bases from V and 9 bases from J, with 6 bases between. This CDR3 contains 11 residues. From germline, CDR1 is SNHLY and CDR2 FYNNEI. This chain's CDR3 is CASSESDTQYF. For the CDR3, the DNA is TGTGCCAGCAGTGAAAGCGACACGCAGTATTTT. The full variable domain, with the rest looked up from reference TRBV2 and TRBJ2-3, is EPEVTQTPSHQVTQMGQEVILRCVPISNHLYFYWYRQILGQKVEFLVSFYNNEISEKSEIFDDQFSVERPDGSNFTLKIRSTKLEDSAMYFCASSESDTQYFGPGTRLTVL.

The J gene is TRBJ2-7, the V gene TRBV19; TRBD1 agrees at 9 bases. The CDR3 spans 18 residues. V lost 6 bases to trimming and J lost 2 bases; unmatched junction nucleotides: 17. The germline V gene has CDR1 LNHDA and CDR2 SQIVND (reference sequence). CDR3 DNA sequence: TGTGCCAGTAGAATCCCCCAAGGGGTGGGACAGGGCGCCTACGAGCAGTACTTC. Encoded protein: CASRIPQGVGQGAYEQYF.

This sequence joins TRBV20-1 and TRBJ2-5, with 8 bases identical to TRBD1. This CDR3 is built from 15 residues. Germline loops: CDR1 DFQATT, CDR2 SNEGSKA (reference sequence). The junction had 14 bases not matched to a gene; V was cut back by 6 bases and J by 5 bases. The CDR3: CSAATPRTGPETQYF. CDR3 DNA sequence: TGCAGTGCCGCGACCCCACGGACAGGGCCGGAGACCCAGTACTTC.

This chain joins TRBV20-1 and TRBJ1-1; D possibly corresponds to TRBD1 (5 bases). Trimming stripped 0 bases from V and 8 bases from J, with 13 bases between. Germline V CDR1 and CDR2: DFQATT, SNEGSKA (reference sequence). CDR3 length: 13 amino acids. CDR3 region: CSAREAGTREAFF. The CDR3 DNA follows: TGCAGTGCTAGAGAGGCAGGGACCCGCGAAGCTTTCTTT.

The CDR3 protein is CASRAGPQSNEQFF. The CDR3, as DNA: TGTGCCAGCAGAGCGGGACCCCAATCGAATGAGCAGTTCTTC. The V and J genes are TRBV6-1 and TRBJ2-1; TRBD2 matches at 7 bases. From germline, CDR1 is MNHNS and CDR2 SASEGT. V trimming: 6 bases; J trimming: 7 bases; junction bases outside the gene matches: 9. The CDR3 runs 14 residues.